The 28 T cell receptor beta chains below come from one sample, sequenced in a study of PD-1 blockade in classical Hodgkin lymphoma. Produced via immunoSEQ multiplex PCR; TCRdb's table is partial and in-frame only. Among fewer than 25,000 clones listed, around nine tenths were seen once. Time point given: newly diagnosed, previously untreated cHL patient sample. CD4+ T cells were purified from thawed PBMCs by negative selection. Sequenced sample: CD4+ T cells from blood. Source of these receptors: a human donor with classical Hodgkin lymphoma.

V gene TRBV27 combines with J gene TRBJ1-3; TRBD1 matches at 8 bases. Germline V gene data show CDR1 as MNHEY and CDR2 as SMNVEV (reference sequence). The CDR3 spans 16 residues. The V and J ends lost 6 bases and 3 bases, in that order; junction bases with no gene match: 10. CDR3 amino acids: CASSPSGGTGGNTIYF. The CDR3 DNA reads as TGTGCCAGCAGCCCAAGCGGGGGGACAGGTGGAAACACCATATATTTT.

The V call is TRBV18, the J call TRBJ1-5; 11 nucleotides match TRBD1. V dropped 6 bases and J dropped 4; count of bases not matched to a gene: 2. The CDR3 totals 14 residues. CDR1 is KGHSH, CDR2 LQKENI, per germline. For the CDR3, the DNA is TGTGCCAGCTCGGGGACAGGGGGGAATCAGCCCCAGCATTTT. The encoded protein is CASSGTGGNQPQHF.

J is TRBJ2-3 and V is TRBV7-9; D is unresolved. This CDR3 is built from 12 residues. The V gene lost 0 bases and the J gene lost 8 bases, with 6 bases spanning the gap. Germline V CDR1 and CDR2: SEHNR, FQNEAQ (reference sequence). CDR3 region: CASSLAEGTQYF. The CDR3 DNA reads TGTGCCAGCAGCTTAGCGGAAGGTACGCAGTATTTT.

The V call is TRBV27, the J call TRBJ2-2, with 8 nucleotides matching TRBD1. CDR1 and CDR2 (germline): MNHEY, SMNVEV (reference sequence). The trim removed 6 bases at V and 0 bases at J, leaving 6 bases unmatched. CDR3 length: 16 residues. This CDR3 is CASRTWTGSNTGELFF. The DNA of the CDR3 is TGTGCCAGCAGGACTTGGACAGGGTCGAACACCGGGGAGCTGTTTTTT.

This clone was counted a few times. The gene calls are TRBV14 and TRBJ1-2, with D tentatively TRBD1 (5 bases). Trimming removed 1 base at V and 3 bases at J, with 9 bases between. Germline values: CDR1 SGHDN, CDR2 FVKESK. CDR3 length: 14 amino acids. The CDR3 loop is CASSQGGGYYGYTF. The CDR3 DNA reads TGTGCCAGCAGCCAAGGTGGGGGGTACTATGGCTACACCTTC.

CDR3 nucleotides: TGTGCCAGCAGCTTAGCGGGCCGACTCTCGGAAGCTTTCTTT. It encodes CASSLAGRLSEAFF. This rearrangement joins TRBV7-6 to TRBJ1-1; D is unclear. V was pared by 0 bases and J by 8 bases, with 13 bases between. CDR1 and CDR2 from the germline V gene are SGHVS and FNYEAQ. The length of the CDR3 is 14 residues.

The J gene is TRBJ1-6, the V gene TRBV6-5, with TRBD1 matching 7 bases. The germline gives CDR1 MNHEY, CDR2 SVGAGI. This CDR3 contains 13 residues. J was trimmed by 8 bases and V by 5 bases; bases with no gene match: 3. The CDR3 sequence is CASSETGDSPLHF. CDR3 nucleotides: TGTGCCAGCAGTGAAACAGGGGATTCACCCCTCCACTTT.

J is TRBJ2-7 and V is TRBV28; D perhaps matches TRBD1 (6 bases). The CDR3 length is 19 residues. Looked up from germline, CDR1 is MDHEN and CDR2 is SYDVKM. Trimming removed 3 bases from V and 5 bases from J, with 29 bases in between. CDR3 nucleotide sequence: TGTGCCAGCAGTTTTAAGTCCCTAGGACAGACCTATCCTCCTAACGAGCAGTACTTC. Protein: CASSFKSLGQTYPPNEQYF.

J is TRBJ1-3 and V is TRBV19, with D possibly being TRBD1 (6 bases). CDR3 length: 15 amino acids. V shed 5 bases and J shed 3 bases, with 14 bases lying between them. The V gene's germline CDR1 is LNHDA and CDR2 SQIVND (reference sequence). The CDR3 loop is CASSPIGQIGNTIYF. For the CDR3, the DNA is TGTGCCAGTAGTCCAATCGGACAGATTGGAAACACCATATATTTT. The full variable domain, rest sourced from reference TRBV19 and TRBJ1-3, is DGGITQSPKYLFRKEGQNVTLSCEQNLNHDAMYWYRQDPGQGLRLIYYSQIVNDFQKGDIAEGYSVSREKKESFPLTVTSAQKNPTAFYLCASSPIGQIGNTIYFGEGSWLTVV.

This CDR3 reads CASSQAVATTLGANVLTF. CDR3 nucleotide sequence: TGCGCCAGCAGCCAAGCGGTGGCTACCACTCTAGGGGCCAACGTCCTGACTTTC. This chain uses TRBV4-3 with TRBJ2-6, with D unresolved. Trimming took off 1 base at V and 4 bases at J, with 17 bases between the two ends. From germline, CDR1 is LGHNA and CDR2 YSLEER. This CDR3 spans 18 amino acids.

The gene calls are TRBV25-1 and TRBJ2-7; unclear D gene. The CDR3 runs to 12 residues. CDR1 and CDR2 (germline): MGHDK, SYGVNS. The V end was cut by 6 bases, the J end by 6 bases, with 12 bases between. This chain's CDR3 is CASSHASTEQYF. The CDR3 DNA reads as TGTGCCAGCAGCCACGCCAGTACCGAGCAGTACTTC.

This chain connects TRBV28 to TRBJ2-7; weak D call: TRBD2 (6 bases). CDR1 and CDR2 (germline): MDHEN, SYDVKM. The V end lost 5 bases, the J end lost 6 bases, and 17 bases lay between the germline ends. The CDR3 sequence is 14 residues long. The CDR3 region has the DNA TGTGCCAGCAGTCTCCCTGCCGGGGGAGGCGAGCAGTACTTC. Translation gives CASSLPAGGGEQYF.

The rearrangement uses TRBV10-3 and TRBJ1-5; unclear D gene. The V and J ends lost 2 bases and 4 bases respectively, with 18 bases between them. The CDR3 is 17 residues long. Germline V gene data show CDR1 as ENHRY and CDR2 as SYGVKD. CDR3 region: CAISEGPGRFGNQPQHF. CDR3 nucleotide sequence: TGTGCCATCAGTGAGGGGCCCGGGAGGTTCGGAAATCAGCCCCAGCATTTT.

V is TRBV11-2 and J is TRBJ2-2, with D possibly matching TRBD1 (5 bases). Germline V lookup: CDR1 SGHAT, CDR2 FQNNGV. CDR3 length: 16 residues. V was trimmed by 1 base and J by 7 bases, leaving 16 bases between them. In nucleotides, the CDR3 is TGTGCCAGCAGCTTAGGGGCCAGGGTCTTCTTCGGGGAGCTGTTTTTT. This gives the protein CASSLGARVFFGELFF.

The rearrangement joins TRBV6-6 to TRBJ1-2, with TRBD1 matching over 12 bases. This CDR3 region has 13 residues. The trim removed 8 bases at V and 13 bases at J, leaving 11 bases unmatched. From germline, CDR1 is MNHNY and CDR2 SVGAGI (reference sequence). The CDR3 coding sequence is TGTGCCAGCCTCCGGGGACAGGGGGCGTTCAGCACCTTC. It encodes CASLRGQGAFSTF.

The V and J genes are TRBV13 and TRBJ2-1; 12 bases fit TRBD2. The V gene end was trimmed by 0 bases and the J gene end by 9 bases; junction bases not matched to a gene: 9. The CDR3 runs to 17 residues. Germline values: CDR1 PRHDT, CDR2 FYEKMQ (reference sequence). The CDR3 protein is CASSLGDWTSGDSEQFF. DNA of the CDR3: TGTGCCAGCAGCTTAGGGGACTGGACTAGCGGGGATAGTGAGCAGTTCTTC.

This chain's CDR3 is CATSSQDSYNEQFF. The CDR3 nucleotides read TGTGCCACCAGCAGTCAAGACTCCTACAATGAGCAGTTCTTC. The rearrangement links TRBV15 to TRBJ2-1; D gene unclear. V dropped 3 bases and J dropped 0 bases, with 6 bases sitting between them. CDR3 size: 14 residues. Germline V gene lookup returns CDR1 LNHNV and CDR2 YYDKDF (reference sequence).

The chain uses TRBV5-1 and TRBJ2-7; 12 bases line up with TRBD1. V dropped 3 bases and J dropped 11; count of bases not matched to a gene: 6. The CDR3 covers 13 residues. The germline gives CDR1 SGHRS, CDR2 YFSETQ. CDR3 in DNA: TGCGCCAGCAGCTCCGGGACAGGGGGCCGGGAGTACTTC. Its protein is CASSSGTGGREYF.

The chain is built from TRBV5-8 and TRBJ2-1; 7 bases are a match to TRBD2. The CDR3 length is 13 residues. V was pared by 6 bases and J by 5 bases, with 5 bases of the junction left unmatched. The V gene's germline CDR1 is SGHTS and CDR2 YDEGEE. This chain's CDR3 is CASTLGRDNEQFF. CDR3 bases: TGTGCCAGCACCCTAGGGAGGGACAATGAGCAGTTCTTC. The whole variable domain, filled in from reference TRBV5-8 and TRBJ2-1, reads EAGVTQSPTHLIKTRGQQATLRCSPISGHTSVYWYQQALGLGLQFLLWYDEGEERNRGNFPPRFSGRQFPNYSSELNVNALELEDSALYLCASTLGRDNEQFFGPGTRLTVL.

This chain connects TRBV5-1 to TRBJ1-5; tentatively, D is TRBD1 (6 bases). CDR3 length equals 15 residues. CDR1 is SGHRS and CDR2 is YFSETQ in the germline V gene. With 0 bases removed from V and 5 bases from J, the gap between germline ends came to 12 bases. The CDR3 coding sequence is TGCGCCAGCAGCTTGGCGGCAGGGGATCATCAGCCCCAGCATTTT. Protein product: CASSLAAGDHQPQHF.

For the CDR3, the DNA is TGTGCCTGGAGGATACCGGGACAGCAAGAGACCCAGTACTTC. It translates to CAWRIPGQQETQYF. The rearrangement uses TRBV30 and TRBJ2-5; TRBD1 aligns across 7 bases. Unmatched junction bases numbered 6, after V lost 3 bases and J lost 2 bases. The CDR3 totals 14 residues. Germline V gives CDR1 GTSNPN, CDR2 SVGIG (reference sequence).

The V call is TRBV7-9, the J call TRBJ2-7, with no clear D. Between the trimmed V and J ends, which lost 7 bases and 3 bases, there was a span of 13 bases. The CDR3 is 13 residues long. Germline lookup yields CDR1 SEHNR and CDR2 FQNEAQ (reference sequence). CDR3 coding DNA: TGTGCCAGCACTCGTGTGCCCCTCTACGAGCAGTACTTC. It yields the protein CASTRVPLYEQYF.

This chain links TRBV14 with TRBJ2-7; the D call may be TRBD1 or TRBD2 (5 bases each). CDR3 size: 14 residues. Germline loops: CDR1 SGHDN, CDR2 FVKESK. V was cut by 5 bases and J by 2 bases, with 13 bases left in between. CDR3: CASSVRDGPYEQYF. CDR3 bases: TGTGCCAGCAGCGTCCGGGACGGACCCTACGAGCAGTACTTC.

This chain joins TRBV5-1 and TRBJ1-4; no clear D. This CDR3 contains 14 residues. Per germline, CDR1 SGHRS and CDR2 YFSETQ. V lost 2 bases, J lost 11 bases, and 16 bases lay in between. The CDR3 DNA sequence: TGCGCCAGCAGCTTCCACAGCTTAATGAGCAAACTGTTTTTT. Translated, it gives CASSFHSLMSKLFF.

The rearrangement links TRBV6-1 to TRBJ1-1; D gene unclear. In germline, CDR1 is MNHNS, CDR2 SASEGT. The CDR3 sequence is 11 residues long. Trimming removed 8 bases at V and 1 base at J, with 5 bases between. CDR3: CASRGNTEAFF. The CDR3 DNA follows: TGTGCCAGCCGGGGGAACACTGAAGCTTTCTTT.

This rearrangement joins TRBV6-5 to TRBJ2-2; TRBD2 agrees at 7 bases. The CDR3 consists of 16 residues. The germline V gene encodes CDR1 MNHEY and CDR2 SVGAGI. Trimming removed 0 bases from V and 4 bases from J; junction bases left unmatched: 5. This chain's CDR3 is CASSYSRTSGTGELFF. CDR3 in DNA: TGTGCCAGCAGTTACTCGAGGACTAGTGGCACCGGGGAGCTGTTTTTT.

The V gene is TRBV2, the J gene TRBJ2-1; 8 bases align to TRBD1. Trimming took 9 bases from V and 9 from J; bases not matched to a gene: 16. Germline V lookup: CDR1 SNHLY, CDR2 FYNNEI. This CDR3 is built from 15 residues. The CDR3 spells CASTRTGTTFSEQFF. CDR3 nucleotides: TGTGCCAGTACAAGGACAGGGACGACCTTTAGTGAGCAGTTCTTC.

This rearrangement joins TRBV2 to TRBJ1-2; no firm D call. Germline values: CDR1 SNHLY, CDR2 FYNNEI. Trimming removed 7 bases from V and 1 base from J, with 4 bases in between. This CDR3 spans 11 amino acids. The CDR3 bases are TGTGCCAGCACCTTTAACTATGGCTACACCTTC. It yields the protein CASTFNYGYTF.